The 6 T cell receptor beta chains listed next were all sequenced from one sample in a study of a mutant IDH1 vaccine in newly diagnosed glioma. Their antigens remain unidentified. Time point denoted: week 35, safety follow-up. Mutant IDH1 20-mer peptide, at 300 ug, made up each vaccine dose, with topical imiquimod. Data came from immunoSEQ multiplex PCR; TCRdb stores just in-frame clones and leaves some out. Here the sample spans tens of thousands of clones, about three quarters being singletons. The source was PBMCs, collected from a glioma patient whose treatment included an IDH1 peptide vaccine. These receptors came from a man in his forties or fifties with glioma.

The V call is TRBV6-5, the J call TRBJ1-2, with D perhaps TRBD1 (6 bases). This CDR3 contains 12 residues. V was shortened by 6 bases and J by 8 bases, with 13 bases between the two germline ends. Germline V lookup: CDR1 MNHEY, CDR2 SVGAGI. CDR3 protein: CASSPGAGGYTF. CDR3 nucleotide sequence: TGTGCCAGCAGCCCGGGGGCAGGCGGCTACACCTTC.

This rearrangement joins TRBV4-1 to TRBJ2-7; 8 bases line up with TRBD2. Trimming took 4 bases from V and 6 from J; bases not matched to a gene: 8. The germline V gene encodes CDR1 MGHRA and CDR2 YSYEKL. The CDR3 contains 14 residues. The CDR3 DNA reads as TGCGCCAGCAGCCCCCGTGGTAGCGGGGTCGAGCAGTACTTC. It codes for CASSPRGSGVEQYF.

J is TRBJ2-6 and V is TRBV28; TRBD1 matches at 10 bases. Trimming took 5 bases from V and 12 from J; bases not matched to a gene: 10. From germline, CDR1 is MDHEN and CDR2 SYDVKM. This CDR3 spans 15 amino acids. CDR3: CASSLHTGQGLVLTF. The CDR3 coding sequence is TGTGCCAGCAGTCTGCATACGGGACAGGGGCTCGTCCTGACTTTC. The variable domain in full, completed from reference TRBV28 and TRBJ2-6, reads DVKVTQSSRYLVKRTGEKVFLECVQDMDHENMFWYRQDPGLGLRLIYFSYDVKMKEKGDIPEGYSVSREKKERFSLILESASTNQTSMYLCASSLHTGQGLVLTFGAGSRLTVL.

The chain recombines TRBV18 with TRBJ1-3; a possible D gene is TRBD1 (5 bases). Germline values: CDR1 KGHSH, CDR2 LQKENI. V was cut by 3 bases and J by 0 bases, with 15 bases left in between. This CDR3 is built from 17 residues. CDR3 DNA sequence: TGTGCCAGCTCACCTCCGGACACGTCCAGCTCTGGAAACACCATATATTTT. Its translation: CASSPPDTSSSGNTIYF.

The chain is built from TRBV6-1 and TRBJ2-5; unclear D gene. Germline CDR1 is MNHNS and CDR2 is SASEGT. The CDR3 extends over 14 amino acids. Trimming shortened V by 2 bases and J by 5 bases, and 12 bases separated the two germline ends. The CDR3 DNA is TGTGCCAGCAGTGAAATTCAAGTCTGGGAGACCCAGTACTTC. Its translation: CASSEIQVWETQYF.

The chain has TRBV20-1 and TRBJ1-1; D ambiguous. The CDR3 extends over 11 amino acids. V was pared by 3 bases and J by 5 bases, with 7 bases between. CDR1 and CDR2 from the germline V gene are DFQATT and SNEGSKA (reference sequence). CDR3 sequence: CSASERTEAFF. CDR3 nucleotide sequence: TGCAGTGCTAGTGAGCGGACTGAAGCTTTCTTT.